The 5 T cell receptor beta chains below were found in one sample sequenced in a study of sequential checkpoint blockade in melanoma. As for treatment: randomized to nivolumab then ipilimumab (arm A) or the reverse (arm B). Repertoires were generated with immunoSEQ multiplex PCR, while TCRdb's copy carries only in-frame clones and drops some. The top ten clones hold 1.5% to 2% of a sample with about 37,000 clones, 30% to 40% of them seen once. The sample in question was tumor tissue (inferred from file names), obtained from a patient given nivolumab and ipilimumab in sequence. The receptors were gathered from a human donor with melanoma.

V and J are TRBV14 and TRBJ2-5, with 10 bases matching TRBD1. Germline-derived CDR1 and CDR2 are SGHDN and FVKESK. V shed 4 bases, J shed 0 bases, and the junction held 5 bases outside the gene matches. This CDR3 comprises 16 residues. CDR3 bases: TGTGCCAGCAGCCGGACAGGGGGGGGGTACCAAGAGACCCAGTACTTC. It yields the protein CASSRTGGGYQETQYF.

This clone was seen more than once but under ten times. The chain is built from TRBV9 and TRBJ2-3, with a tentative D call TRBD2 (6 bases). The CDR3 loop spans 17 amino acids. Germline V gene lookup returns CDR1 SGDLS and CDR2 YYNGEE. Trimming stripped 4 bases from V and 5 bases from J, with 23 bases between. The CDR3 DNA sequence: TGTGCCAGCAGCTCGAGTGGGTTTAGCGGACCCAGAGATACGCAGTATTTT. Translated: CASSSSGFSGPRDTQYF.

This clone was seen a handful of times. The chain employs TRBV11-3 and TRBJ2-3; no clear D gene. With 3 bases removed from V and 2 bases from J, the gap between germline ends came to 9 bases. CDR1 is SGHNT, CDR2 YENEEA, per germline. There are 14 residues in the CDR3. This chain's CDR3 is CASSLASSTDTQYF. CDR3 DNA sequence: TGTGCCAGCAGCTTGGCTAGTTCCACAGATACGCAGTATTTT. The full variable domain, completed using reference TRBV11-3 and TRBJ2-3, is EAGVVQSPRYKIIEKKQPVAFWCNPISGHNTLYWYLQNLGQGPELLIRYENEEAVDDSQLPKDRFSAERLKGVDSTLKIQPAELGDSAVYLCASSLASSTDTQYFGPGTRLTVL.

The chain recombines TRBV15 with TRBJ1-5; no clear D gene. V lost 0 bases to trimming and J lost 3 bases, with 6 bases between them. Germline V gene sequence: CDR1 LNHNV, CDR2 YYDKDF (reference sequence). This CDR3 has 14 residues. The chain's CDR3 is CATSRDGFNQPQHF. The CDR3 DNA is TGTGCCACCAGCAGAGACGGTTTCAATCAGCCCCAGCATTTT.

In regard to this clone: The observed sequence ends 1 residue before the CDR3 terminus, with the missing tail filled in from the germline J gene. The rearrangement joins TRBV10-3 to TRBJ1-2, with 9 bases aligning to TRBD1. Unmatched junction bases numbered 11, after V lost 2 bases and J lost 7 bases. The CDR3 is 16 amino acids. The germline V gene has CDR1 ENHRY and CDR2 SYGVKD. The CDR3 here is CAISERGGQGIGGYTF. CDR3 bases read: TGTGCCATCAGTGAGAGGGGGGGACAGGGCATCGGTGGCTACACC.